This T cell receptor (beta chain) was documented in a study of low-dose radiotherapy and immunotherapy resistance in tumors. CDR3 length: 15 amino acids. Germline V gene sequence: CDR1 SGHTA, CDR2 FQGTGA. V lost 5 bases to trimming and J lost 5 bases, with 18 bases between them. First-strand cDNA relied on TRAV- and TRBV-specific primers spanning alpha and beta chains. The PCR that amplified TCRs ran for around 20 cycles, relying on a constant-region primer and a V-primer adapter. TCRdb called the reads again in MiXCR, with one record for every CDR3 protein. The table includes over 14,000 distinct CDR3 sequences, 40% to 60% detected once. This clonotype was observed once.

The TCR sequence derives from a human donor with advanced metastatic prostate, ovarian, gallbladder or colorectal cancer (not recorded which). This table probably holds off-target reads from a library built for another chain. The chain links TRBV7-3 to TRBJ1-1; D call uncertain. CDR3 loop: CASSPNRVSATEAFF. In DNA form, the CDR3 reads TGTGCCAGCAGCCCAAATAGGGTTTCGGCAACTGAAGCTTTCTTT.